This TCR beta chain appears in the sequencing data of a study of OX40 agonist ivuxolimab in advanced cancers. The protocol was immunoSEQ multiplex PCR, while the TCRdb copy is restricted to in-frame clones and leaves out a portion. Of just over 95,000 clones detected, 85% to 90% appear once; the ten largest clones hold approximately 0.16%. CDR1 is SNHLY, CDR2 FYNNEI, per germline. This CDR3 has 18 amino acids. Trimming shortened V by 0 bases and J by 1 base, and 18 bases separated the two germline ends. A remark on this clone: The target antigen is unknown.

General study points: Some nonresponders likewise displayed low normalized T-cell clonal expansion. Averaged across samples, CD8+ T cells carried more expanded clones than CD4+ did. With doses of 0.1-3.0 mg/kg, partial responders showed among the lowest clonal expansion.

The receptor was derived from an adult with an advanced solid tumor such as melanoma, head and neck, liver or kidney cancer. The sequencing here drew on CD4+ or CD8+ T cells sorted from blood, taken in a trial of the OX40 agonist ivuxolimab. This chain links TRBV2 with TRBJ1-1; D might be TRBD1 (5 bases). CDR3 loop: CASSEALQAGWGNTEAFF. The CDR3 nucleotides read TGTGCCAGCAGTGAAGCGCTTCAGGCAGGGTGGGGGAACACTGAAGCTTTCTTT.